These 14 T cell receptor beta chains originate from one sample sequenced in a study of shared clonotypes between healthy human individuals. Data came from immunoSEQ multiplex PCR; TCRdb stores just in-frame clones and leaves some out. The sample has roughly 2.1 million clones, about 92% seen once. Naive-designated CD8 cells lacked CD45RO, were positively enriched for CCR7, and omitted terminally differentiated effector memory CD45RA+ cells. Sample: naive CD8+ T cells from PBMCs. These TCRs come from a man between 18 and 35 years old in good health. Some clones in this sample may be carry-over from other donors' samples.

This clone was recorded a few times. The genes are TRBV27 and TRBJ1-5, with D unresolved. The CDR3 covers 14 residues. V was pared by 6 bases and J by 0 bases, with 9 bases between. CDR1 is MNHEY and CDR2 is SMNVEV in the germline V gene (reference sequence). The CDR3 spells CASRPSGSNQPQHF. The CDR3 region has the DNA TGTGCCAGCAGACCGTCAGGTAGCAATCAGCCCCAGCATTTT.

The CDR3 nucleotides read TGCGCCAGCAGCAACCCGCGGGGGGCCTACAATGAGCAGTTCTTC. It encodes CASSNPRGAYNEQFF. The chain joins TRBV4-1 to TRBJ2-1, with 8 bases that match TRBD2. CDR1 is MGHRA and CDR2 is YSYEKL in the germline V gene. The trim removed 5 bases at V and 2 bases at J, leaving 5 bases unmatched. There are 15 residues in the CDR3.

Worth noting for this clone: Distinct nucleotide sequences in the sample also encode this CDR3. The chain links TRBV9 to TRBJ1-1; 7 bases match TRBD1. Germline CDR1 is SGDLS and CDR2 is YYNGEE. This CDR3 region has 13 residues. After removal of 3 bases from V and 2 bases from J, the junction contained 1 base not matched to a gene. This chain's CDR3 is CASSEGANTEAFF. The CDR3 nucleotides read TGTGCCAGCAGCGAGGGGGCTAACACTGAAGCTTTCTTT.

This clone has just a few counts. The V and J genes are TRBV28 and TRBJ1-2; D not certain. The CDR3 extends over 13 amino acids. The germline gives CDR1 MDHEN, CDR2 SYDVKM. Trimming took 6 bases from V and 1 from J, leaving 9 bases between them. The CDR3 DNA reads TGTGCCAGCAGGGCGCGTGGTAACTATGGCTACACCTTC. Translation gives CASRARGNYGYTF.

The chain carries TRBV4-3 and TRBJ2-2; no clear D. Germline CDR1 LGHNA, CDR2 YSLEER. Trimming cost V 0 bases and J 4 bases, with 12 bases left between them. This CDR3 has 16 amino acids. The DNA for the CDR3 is TGCGCCAGCAGCCAAGAAAAGGTAGACGTCACCGGGGAGCTGTTTTTT. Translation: CASSQEKVDVTGELFF.

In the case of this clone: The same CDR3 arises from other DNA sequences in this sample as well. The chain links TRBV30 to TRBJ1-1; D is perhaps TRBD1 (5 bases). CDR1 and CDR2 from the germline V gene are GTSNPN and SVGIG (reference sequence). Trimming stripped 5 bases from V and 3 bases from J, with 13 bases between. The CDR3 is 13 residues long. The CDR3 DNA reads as TGTGCCTGGTCATCGGGGGGTGACACTGAAGCTTTCTTT. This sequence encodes CAWSSGGDTEAFF. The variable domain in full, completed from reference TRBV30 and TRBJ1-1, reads SQTIHQWPATLVQPVGSPLSLECTVEGTSNPNLYWYRQAAGRGLQLLFYSVGIGQISSEVPQNLSASRPQDRQFILSSKKLLLSDSGFYLCAWSSGGDTEAFFGQGTRLTVV.

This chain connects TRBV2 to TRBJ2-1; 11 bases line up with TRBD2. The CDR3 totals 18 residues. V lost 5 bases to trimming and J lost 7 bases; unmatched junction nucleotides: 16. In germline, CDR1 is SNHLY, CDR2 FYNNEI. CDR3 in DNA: TGTGCCAGCAGTTCCCCTGATGGTCTAGCGGGAGGCATGAATGAGCAGTTCTTC. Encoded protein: CASSSPDGLAGGMNEQFF. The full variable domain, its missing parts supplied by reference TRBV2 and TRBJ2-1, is EPEVTQTPSHQVTQMGQEVILRCVPISNHLYFYWYRQILGQKVEFLVSFYNNEISEKSEIFDDQFSVERPDGSNFTLKIRSTKLEDSAMYFCASSSPDGLAGGMNEQFFGPGTRLTVL.

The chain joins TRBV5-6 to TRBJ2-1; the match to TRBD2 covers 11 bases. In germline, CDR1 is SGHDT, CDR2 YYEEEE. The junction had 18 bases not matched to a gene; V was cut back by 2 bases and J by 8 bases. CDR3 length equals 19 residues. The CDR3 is CASSFGGPVLAGAIHEQFF. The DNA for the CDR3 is TGTGCCAGCAGCTTTGGGGGACCGGTACTAGCGGGAGCAATCCATGAGCAGTTCTTC. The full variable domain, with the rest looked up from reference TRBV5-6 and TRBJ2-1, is DAGVTQSPTHLIKTRGQQVTLRCSPKSGHDTVSWYQQALGQGPQFIFQYYEEEERQRGNFPDRFSGHQFPNYSSELNVNALLLGDSALYLCASSFGGPVLAGAIHEQFFGPGTRLTVL.

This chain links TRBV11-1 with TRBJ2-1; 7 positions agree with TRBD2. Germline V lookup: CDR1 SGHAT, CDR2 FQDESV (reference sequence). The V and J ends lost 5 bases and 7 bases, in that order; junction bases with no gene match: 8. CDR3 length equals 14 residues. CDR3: CASSPGRVGNEQFF. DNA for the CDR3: TGTGCCAGCAGCCCAGGGAGGGTTGGGAATGAGCAGTTCTTC.

The CDR3 spells CASSTRDREGETQYF. The CDR3 DNA reads as TGTGCCAGTAGTACGAGGGACAGGGAGGGAGAGACCCAGTACTTC. The rearrangement joins TRBV19 to TRBJ2-5, with 9 bases aligning to TRBD1. The germline V gene has CDR1 LNHDA and CDR2 SQIVND (reference sequence). The CDR3 is 15 residues long. After removal of 4 bases from V and 4 bases from J, the junction contained 7 bases not matched to a gene.

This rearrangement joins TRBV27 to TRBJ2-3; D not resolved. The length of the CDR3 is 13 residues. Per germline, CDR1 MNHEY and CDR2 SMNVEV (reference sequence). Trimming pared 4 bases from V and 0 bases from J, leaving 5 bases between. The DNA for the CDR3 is TGTGCCAGCAGTTACTTCAGCACAGATACGCAGTATTTT. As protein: CASSYFSTDTQYF.

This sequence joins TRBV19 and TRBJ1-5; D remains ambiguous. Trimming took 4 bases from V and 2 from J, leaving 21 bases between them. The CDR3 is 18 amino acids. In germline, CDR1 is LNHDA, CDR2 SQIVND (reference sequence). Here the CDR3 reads CASSTPKIEFGGNQPQHF. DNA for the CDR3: TGTGCCAGTAGTACCCCAAAAATAGAGTTTGGGGGCAATCAGCCCCAGCATTTT.

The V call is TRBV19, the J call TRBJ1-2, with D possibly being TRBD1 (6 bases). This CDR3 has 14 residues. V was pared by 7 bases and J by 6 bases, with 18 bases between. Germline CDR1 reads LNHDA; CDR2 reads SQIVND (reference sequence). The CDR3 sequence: CASTRRGAENGYTF. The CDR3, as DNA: TGTGCCAGTACCCGTAGGGGGGCGGAGAATGGCTACACCTTC.

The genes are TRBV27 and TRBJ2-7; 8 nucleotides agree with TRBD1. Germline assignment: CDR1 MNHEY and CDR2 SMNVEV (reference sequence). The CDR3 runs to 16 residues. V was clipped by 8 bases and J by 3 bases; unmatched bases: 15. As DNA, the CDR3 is TGTGCCAGCCGAGACAGGGGTAGTTTTTTTATCTACGAGCAGTACTTC. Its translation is CASRDRGSFFIYEQYF.